The 16 T cell receptor beta chains below all came from one sample that was sequenced in a study of Graves' ophthalmopathy and Graves' hyperthyroidism. The sequenced template was RNA, covering the TCR beta CDR3 region. Second-round multiplex PCR came after a first-round RT-PCR that employed HTBI primers. MiXCR, run by TCRdb on the multiplex PCR reads, gives a single entry per CDR3 protein. The data show more than 550,000 distinct CDR3 sequences, with about two fifths seen just once and around 3% held by the top ten. Sequencing input: peripheral blood. Receptors were obtained from an adult man with Graves' ophthalmopathy.

The rearrangement joins TRBV7-8 to TRBJ2-5; 10 nucleotides match TRBD2. From germline, CDR1 is SGHVS and CDR2 FQNEAQ. The CDR3 length is 16 residues. The ends lost 0 bases at V and 3 bases at J; junction bases unmatched: 4. The CDR3 sequence: CASSLARTSGEETQYF. The CDR3 bases are TGTGCCAGCAGCTTAGCGCGGACTAGCGGAGAAGAGACCCAGTACTTC.

Comment on this clonotype: A read error is likely, as this CDR3 ends without the conserved phenylalanine or tryptophan. This chain uses TRBV7-9 with TRBJ1-1, with D maybe TRBD1 (5 bases). V lost 5 bases and J 7 bases, leaving 26 bases between the germline ends. Looked up from germline, CDR1 is SEHNR and CDR2 is FQNEAQ (reference sequence). There are 17 residues in the CDR3. This chain's CDR3 is CASSPKVAPGGSGEAFL. CDR3 DNA sequence: TGTGCCAGCAGCCCAAAGGTCGCCCCTGGGGGGAGCGGTGAAGCTTTCCTT.

This clonotype was seen a few times. The V call is TRBV27, the J call TRBJ2-7, with 7 bases matching TRBD1. The CDR3 has 15 amino acids. Trimming took 5 bases from V and 5 from J; bases not matched to a gene: 12. Germline CDR1 and CDR2: MNHEY and SMNVEV (reference sequence). The CDR3 here is CASSHTGTVSHEQYF. In DNA form, the CDR3 reads TGTGCCAGCAGTCACACCGGGACAGTGAGCCACGAGCAGTACTTC.

A note on this clonotype: The CDR3 does not end in the conserved phenylalanine or tryptophan, so this is likely a read error. The V gene is TRBV18, the J gene TRBJ2-7; D call uncertain. The germline V and J ends were trimmed by 5 bases and 2 bases, with 7 bases remaining between them. Germline V gene sequence: CDR1 KGHSH, CDR2 LQKENI. This CDR3 region has 12 residues. The CDR3 protein is CASSVQPYEQYC. CDR3 nucleotide sequence: TGTGCCAGCTCAGTTCAACCCTACGAGCAGTACTGC.

The chain joins TRBV7-9 to TRBJ1-4, with TRBD1 as a possible D gene (5 bases). Germline-derived CDR1 and CDR2 are SEHNR and FQNEAQ (reference sequence). Trimming removed 5 bases from V and 4 bases from J, with 23 bases in between. This CDR3 spans 18 amino acids. Here the CDR3 DNA reads TGTGCCAGCAGCCAAGATGCGCGGACATATACCGTTAATGAAAAACTGTTTTTT. Its translation: CASSQDARTYTVNEKLFF.

The V gene is TRBV2, the J gene TRBJ1-1; a weak D match, TRBD1 (5 bases). The CDR3 runs to 14 residues. Trimming removed 11 bases from V and 0 bases from J, with 16 bases in between. Germline assignment: CDR1 SNHLY and CDR2 FYNNEI. Here the CDR3 DNA reads TGTGCCTCCCGGGAGGGGCCCGTGAACACTGAAGCTTTCTTT. It encodes CASREGPVNTEAFF.

The chain has TRBV9 and TRBJ2-3; possibly TRBD2 for D (6 bases). CDR1 and CDR2 from the germline V gene are SGDLS and YYNGEE. The V and J ends lost 5 bases and 3 bases respectively, with 7 bases between them. The CDR3 sequence is 12 residues long. The DNA for the CDR3 is TGTGCCAGCAGTGCGGGGACAGATACGCAGTATTTT. This sequence encodes CASSAGTDTQYF.

The CDR3 loop reads CAAWGADRGTGELFF. The CDR3 nucleotides are TGTGCCGCCTGGGGAGCGGACCGAGGCACCGGGGAGCTGTTTTTT. The rearrangement uses TRBV6-2 or TRBV6-3 and TRBJ2-2, with D perhaps TRBD2 (5 bases). V shed 11 bases and J shed 4 bases, with 20 bases lying between them. Germline lookup yields CDR1 MNHEY and CDR2 SVGEGT. CDR3 length: 15 residues.

With regard to this clonotype: Possible read error: a much larger clone is one base away. This chain joins TRBV9 and TRBJ2-7, with D maybe TRBD2 (6 bases). Germline-derived CDR1 and CDR2 are SGDLS and YYNGEE. The CDR3 has 14 residues. The CDR3 bases are TGTGCCAGCAGCTCGAGCGGGCCCGACTACGAGCGGTACTTC. Translating it yields CASSSSGPDYERYF.

The chain couples TRBV20-1 to TRBJ2-6; D not resolved. V gave up 5 bases and J gave up 1 base, with 6 bases separating them. Germline V lookup: CDR1 DFQATT, CDR2 SNEGSKA (reference sequence). The CDR3 spans 13 residues. This chain's CDR3 is CSASKSGANVLTF. For the CDR3, the DNA is TGCAGTGCTTCGAAATCTGGGGCCAACGTCCTGACTTTC.

With respect to this clonotype: The junction and the germline gene differ at one end; a read error may be behind it. The chain carries TRBV7-9 and TRBJ2-7, with a possible D match to TRBD2 (5 bases). There are 12 residues in the CDR3. Germline V gene lookup returns CDR1 SEHNR and CDR2 FQNEAQ (reference sequence). As DNA, the CDR3 is TGTGCCAGCAGCTTGGGTCACGGGGAGCTGTACTTC. Its protein is CASSLGHGELYF.

CDR3 amino acids: CASSEQGQGIHEQYF. CDR3 nucleotide sequence: TGTGCCAGCAGCGAGCAGGGACAGGGGATCCACGAGCAGTACTTC. The gene calls are TRBV7-7 and TRBJ2-7; 10 bases are shared with TRBD1. J gave up 5 bases and V 5 bases, and 9 bases lay outside the gene matches. There are 15 residues in the CDR3. Germline V gene sequence: CDR1 SSHAT, CDR2 FNYEAQ (reference sequence).

This clonotype was picked up many times. This chain links TRBV20-1 with TRBJ1-2; 9 bases line up with TRBD1. This CDR3 is 14 amino acids long. Germline V gene sequence: CDR1 DFQATT, CDR2 SNEGSKA (reference sequence). The junction had 8 bases not matched to a gene; V was cut back by 4 bases and J by 5 bases. CDR3 region: CSATQAGTGYGYTF. In nucleotides, the CDR3 is TGCAGTGCTACCCAAGCCGGGACAGGGTATGGCTACACCTTC.

This rearrangement joins TRBV30 to TRBJ1-2; D is undetermined. V dropped 7 bases and J dropped 2 bases, with 5 bases sitting between them. CDR1 GTSNPN and CDR2 SVGIG come from the germline V gene (reference sequence). This CDR3 is 10 amino acids long. CDR3 sequence (DNA): TGTGCCTTCGAAAACTATGGCTACACCTTC. Translating gives CAFENYGYTF.

Worth noting for this clonotype: A clone one base away is much larger, so this may be a read error. The chain recombines TRBV7-2 with TRBJ2-2, with TRBD1 as a possible D gene (5 bases). The CDR3 contains 16 residues. Germline-derived CDR1 and CDR2 are SGHTA and FQGNSA. Trimming took off 1 base at V and 7 bases at J, with 16 bases between the two ends. This CDR3 is CASSLGRPGWIGELFF. The CDR3 DNA sequence: TGTGCCAGCAGCTTAGGACGGCCAGGGTGGATCGGGGAGCTGTTTTTT.

The CDR3 is CASSTLDAGTGELFF. In nucleotides, the CDR3 is TGTGCCAGTAGTACATTGGACGCGGGCACCGGGGAGCTGTTTTTT. The chain joins TRBV19 to TRBJ2-2, with a weak D call TRBD2 (5 bases). This CDR3 comprises 15 residues. Trimming took 4 bases from V and 4 from J, leaving 13 bases between them. Germline assignment: CDR1 LNHDA and CDR2 SQIVND (reference sequence).